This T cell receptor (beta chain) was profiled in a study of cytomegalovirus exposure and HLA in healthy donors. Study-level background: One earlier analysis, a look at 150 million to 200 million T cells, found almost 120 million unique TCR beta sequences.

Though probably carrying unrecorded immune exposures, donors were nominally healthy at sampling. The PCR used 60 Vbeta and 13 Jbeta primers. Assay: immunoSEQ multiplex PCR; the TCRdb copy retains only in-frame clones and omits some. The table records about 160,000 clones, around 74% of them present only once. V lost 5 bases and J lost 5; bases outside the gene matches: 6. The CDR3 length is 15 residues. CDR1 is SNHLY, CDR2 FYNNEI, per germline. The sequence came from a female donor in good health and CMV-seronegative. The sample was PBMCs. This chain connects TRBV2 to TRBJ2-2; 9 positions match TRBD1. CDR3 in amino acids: CASSLTGGRTGELFF. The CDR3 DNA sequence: TGTGCCAGCAGTCTGACAGGGGGGCGGACCGGGGAGCTGTTTTTT.